This T cell receptor beta chain was found in a study of OX40 agonist ivuxolimab in advanced cancers. For the study at large: As their treatment, patients were administered ivuxolimab, an agonistic anti-OX40 (CD134) antibody. Study findings and constraints: Average numbers of expanded clones were greater in CD8+ T cells than in CD4+. CD4+ and CD8+ T cells in blood underwent clonal expansion by week 6 at 0.1 to 3.0 mg/kg.

Measured with immunoSEQ multiplex PCR; TCRdb has only the in-frame clones, and not every one. The sample records 25,000 to 35,000 clones, 65% to 90% being singletons. Samples were taken at baseline and on day 1 of cycles 4 and 7. The V gene lost 6 bases and the J gene lost 1 base, with 10 bases spanning the gap. The germline gives CDR1 SSHAT, CDR2 FNYEAQ (reference sequence). The length of the CDR3 is 13 residues. As for this clone: Its antigen is unknown.

This material consisted of CD4+ or CD8+ T cells sorted from blood, taken in a trial of the OX40 agonist ivuxolimab. The TCR was taken from an adult with an advanced solid tumor such as melanoma, head and neck, liver or kidney cancer. This chain links TRBV7-7 with TRBJ2-7, with unresolved D. The CDR3 bases are TGTGCCAGCAGTTTGGCAGAATCCTACGAGCAGTACTTC. Residues: CASSLAESYEQYF.